Each of the 32 T cell receptor beta chains below was sequenced from the same sample in a study of somatic mutations in cytotoxic T cells in rheumatoid arthritis. Clones were read by immunoSEQ multiplex PCR, and TCRdb kept only the in-frame ones, dropping some. The sample has several thousand clones, about 79% seen once. Sample: CD8+ T cells sorted from blood. These TCRs come from a woman aged 45-59 years in good health.

The rearrangement links TRBV28 to TRBJ2-7; the match to TRBD1 covers 9 bases. With 4 bases clipped from V and 4 bases from J, the junction kept 8 bases outside the gene matches. The CDR3 contains 15 residues. CDR1 and CDR2 from the germline V gene are MDHEN and SYDVKM. CDR3 sequence: CASSSLTGGVYEQYF. CDR3 nucleotide sequence: TGTGCCAGCAGTTCCCTGACAGGGGGGGTTTACGAGCAGTACTTC. Based on the CDR3 plus reference TRBV28 and TRBJ2-7, the full variable domain is DVKVTQSSRYLVKRTGEKVFLECVQDMDHENMFWYRQDPGLGLRLIYFSYDVKMKEKGDIPEGYSVSREKKERFSLILESASTNQTSMYLCASSSLTGGVYEQYFGPGTRLTVT.

V usage is TRBV6-1 and J usage is TRBJ2-7; D possibly corresponds to TRBD1 (6 bases). From germline, CDR1 is MNHNS and CDR2 SASEGT. V lost 3 bases to trimming and J lost 0 bases, with 9 bases between them. There are 14 residues in the CDR3. The CDR3 loop is CASSEADSSYEQYF. The CDR3 DNA is TGTGCCAGCAGTGAGGCGGACAGCTCCTACGAGCAGTACTTC.

Here the CDR3 reads CASSDRNQPQHF. CDR3 nucleotides: TGTGCCAGCAGCGACAGAAATCAGCCCCAGCATTTT. The chain employs TRBV11-2 and TRBJ1-5, with a tentative D call TRBD1 (5 bases). CDR1 is SGHAT, CDR2 FQNNGV, per germline. V was trimmed by 5 bases and J by 4 bases, leaving 6 bases between them. The CDR3 length is 12 residues.

The chain links TRBV27 to TRBJ2-7; no definite D call. CDR1 is MNHEY and CDR2 is SMNVEV in the germline V gene (reference sequence). The CDR3 is 11 residues long. V dropped 8 bases and J dropped 3 bases, with 8 bases sitting between them. The CDR3, as DNA: TGTGCCAGCCAATCGGGCTACGAGCAGTACTTC. It encodes CASQSGYEQYF.

The J gene is TRBJ2-7, the V gene TRBV18; D is possibly TRBD1 (6 bases). The V end was cut by 0 bases, the J end by 4 bases, with 10 bases between. CDR1 and CDR2 from the germline V gene are KGHSH and LQKENI. This CDR3 is 14 amino acids long. CDR3 nucleotides: TGTGCCAGCTCACCACCTACAGGGAATTACGAGCAGTACTTC. Its translation: CASSPPTGNYEQYF.

The genes are TRBV7-9 and TRBJ2-7; TRBD2 matches 7 bases. From germline, CDR1 is SEHNR and CDR2 FQNEAQ (reference sequence). The CDR3 spans 12 residues. Trimming removed 4 bases from V and 5 bases from J; junction bases left unmatched: 2. The DNA of the CDR3 is TGTGCCAGCAGCTCCGCGGGGGACGAGCAGTACTTC. Translating gives CASSSAGDEQYF.

This clone was counted a few times. The chain is built from TRBV11-2 and TRBJ2-7, with 7 bases aligning to TRBD1. Trimming at V came to 5 bases and at J to 4 bases, leaving 8 bases not matched to a gene. Per the germline V gene, CDR1 is SGHAT and CDR2 is FQNNGV. The CDR3 runs to 14 residues. CDR3 DNA: TGTGCCAGCAGCAGACAGGGTGACCCTTACGAGCAGTACTTC. Translating it yields CASSRQGDPYEQYF.

This chain connects TRBV7-3 to TRBJ1-1; D is possibly TRBD1 (6 bases). Germline assignment: CDR1 SGHTA and CDR2 FQGTGA. The CDR3 spans 18 residues. The V end lost 4 bases, the J end lost 1 base, and 22 bases lay between the germline ends. The CDR3 bases are TGTGCCAGCAGCTCGGGATTACAGGGAGGGGGGGAGAACACTGAAGCTTTCTTT. Its translation is CASSSGLQGGGENTEAFF.

This chain uses TRBV5-5 with TRBJ1-5, with D tentatively TRBD1 (5 bases). The germline CDR1 and CDR2 sequences are SGHKS and YYEKEE (reference sequence). CDR3 length equals 14 residues. The ends were cut back, 0 bases at V and 5 bases at J, with 9 bases in the middle. For the CDR3, the DNA is TGTGCCAGCAGCTTGGGGCAGGGATATCAGCCCCAGCATTTT. Its translation: CASSLGQGYQPQHF. Full variable domain (rest looked up from reference TRBV5-5 and TRBJ1-5): DAGVTQSPTHLIKTRGQQVTLRCSPISGHKSVSWYQQVLGQGPQFIFQYYEKEERGRGNFPDRFSARQFPNYSSELNVNALLLGDSALYLCASSLGQGYQPQHFGDGTRLSIL.

This clone was seen more than once but under ten times. This chain joins TRBV4-3 and TRBJ2-7; tentatively, D is TRBD1 (5 bases). Germline V gene lookup returns CDR1 LGHNA and CDR2 YSLEER. The V end lost 0 bases, the J end lost 4 bases, and 16 bases lay between the germline ends. There are 16 residues in the CDR3. CDR3 sequence (DNA): TGCGCCAGCAGCCAAGATCGGCAGGGTAGGGTTTACGAGCAGTACTTC. Protein product: CASSQDRQGRVYEQYF.

This clone was observed a handful of times. The chain carries TRBV29-1 and TRBJ2-7; a possible D gene is TRBD1 (6 bases). CDR3 length: 13 amino acids. Trimming shortened V by 5 bases and J by 0 bases, and 11 bases separated the two germline ends. Germline lookup yields CDR1 SQVTM and CDR2 ANQGSEA. The CDR3 loop is CSVLTGFSYEQYF. Here the CDR3 DNA reads TGCAGCGTTTTGACAGGATTCTCCTACGAGCAGTACTTC.

The chain uses TRBV18 and TRBJ2-2; 10 positions agree with TRBD2. Germline V CDR1 and CDR2: KGHSH, LQKENI. With V trimmed by 3 bases and J by 1 base, 2 bases remained unmatched. The CDR3 contains 16 residues. The CDR3, as DNA: TGTGCCAGCTCACCGCTAGCGGGGGAGAACACCGGGGAGCTGTTTTTT. Amino acids: CASSPLAGENTGELFF.

This sequence joins TRBV19 and TRBJ1-2; D ambiguous. CDR1 is LNHDA and CDR2 is SQIVND in the germline V gene (reference sequence). The CDR3 extends over 17 amino acids. Trimming shortened V by 5 bases and J by 4 bases, and 23 bases separated the two germline ends. The chain's CDR3 is CASSHSRANRKTYGYTF. The CDR3 DNA is TGTGCCAGTAGTCATTCGAGGGCAAATCGAAAGACCTATGGCTACACCTTC.

In DNA, the CDR3 is TGTGCCAGCAGCGTTAGCGGGGCAACCTACGAGCAGTACTTC. Its protein is CASSVSGATYEQYF. The chain uses TRBV9 and TRBJ2-7, with TRBD2 matching over 8 bases. This CDR3 spans 14 amino acids. V lost 2 bases and J lost 2; bases outside the gene matches: 3. Per the germline V gene, CDR1 is SGDLS and CDR2 is YYNGEE.

The chain uses TRBV19 and TRBJ2-1; no firm D call. The germline V and J ends were trimmed by 0 bases and 5 bases, with 11 bases remaining between them. The V gene's germline CDR1 is LNHDA and CDR2 SQIVND (reference sequence). CDR3 length: 15 residues. CDR3: CASSIDFSYDNEQFF. The CDR3 DNA follows: TGTGCCAGTAGTATAGATTTTAGCTACGACAATGAGCAGTTCTTC.

About this clone itself: A junction end diverges from the germline sequence, so it may reflect a read error. The chain employs TRBV7-3 and TRBJ2-1; the match to TRBD2 covers 8 bases. Germline CDR1 SGHTA, CDR2 FQGTGA. The CDR3 has 16 amino acids. DNA of the CDR3: TGTGCCAGCAGCCGAGCGGGGGCCGTCGGCTACAGTGAGCAGTTCTTC. Its translation: CASSRAGAVGYSEQFF.

The J gene is TRBJ1-1, the V gene TRBV10-3; no definite D call. The CDR3 spans 15 residues. V lost 0 bases and J lost 0, with 8 bases in between. Germline CDR1 reads ENHRY; CDR2 reads SYGVKD. CDR3 sequence reads: CAISESRQMNTEAFF. The DNA for the CDR3 is TGTGCCATCAGTGAGTCGAGGCAGATGAACACTGAAGCTTTCTTT.

This rearrangement joins TRBV5-1 to TRBJ2-7; 8 nucleotides line up with TRBD1. The CDR3 totals 16 residues. The germline V gene has CDR1 SGHRS and CDR2 YFSETQ. V dropped 7 bases and J dropped 0; count of bases not matched to a gene: 12. CDR3 residues: CASSTGVGSSSYEQYF. The CDR3 DNA sequence: TGCGCCAGCTCGACAGGGGTCGGAAGTTCCTCCTACGAGCAGTACTTC.

The V gene is TRBV4-3, the J gene TRBJ1-1; 8 bases agree with TRBD1. Germline V gives CDR1 LGHNA, CDR2 YSLEER. Trimming removed 0 bases from V and 4 bases from J; junction bases left unmatched: 7. The CDR3 consists of 16 residues. CDR3 amino acids: CASSQDPGQVLTEAFF. Written as DNA, the CDR3 is TGCGCCAGCAGCCAAGATCCGGGACAGGTTCTCACTGAAGCTTTCTTT.

V and J are TRBV19 and TRBJ1-5; tentatively, D is TRBD1 (5 bases). This CDR3 is 13 amino acids long. The V gene lost 7 bases and the J gene lost 6 bases, with 13 bases spanning the gap. Germline values: CDR1 LNHDA, CDR2 SQIVND (reference sequence). The CDR3: CASNAGSSQPQHF. The CDR3 DNA sequence: TGTGCCAGTAACGCAGGGTCGAGTCAGCCCCAGCATTTT.

The table lists this clone with a count of one. V usage is TRBV4-1 and J usage is TRBJ2-3, with D uncertain. Germline values: CDR1 MGHRA, CDR2 YSYEKL. The germline V and J ends were trimmed by 0 bases and 2 bases, with 9 bases remaining between them. The CDR3 runs 15 residues. Here the CDR3 DNA reads TGCGCCAGCAGCCAAGAAGCCGGAGTCACAGATACGCAGTATTTT. The encoded protein is CASSQEAGVTDTQYF.

The chain combines TRBV6-6 with TRBJ2-1, with D hard to call. Germline V gene data show CDR1 as MNHNY and CDR2 as SVGAGI (reference sequence). V dropped 2 bases and J dropped 9 bases, with 14 bases sitting between them. The CDR3 runs to 14 residues. In DNA form, the CDR3 reads TGTGCCAGCAGTTACGTGTCTAGTTCAGCTGAGCAGTTCTTC. Translating gives CASSYVSSSAEQFF.

This clone was detected only once. The chain employs TRBV11-3 and TRBJ2-1; 8 bases are shared with TRBD2. The CDR3 contains 16 residues. CDR1 and CDR2 from the germline V gene are SGHNT and YENEEA. The trim removed 5 bases at V and 3 bases at J, leaving 9 bases unmatched. DNA of the CDR3: TGTGCCAGCAGCCGAAGGGGACTAGGCGACTACAATGAGCAGTTCTTC. Translating gives CASSRRGLGDYNEQFF.

This chain links TRBV11-3 with TRBJ1-1; a weak D match, TRBD1 (5 bases). There are 13 residues in the CDR3. CDR1 and CDR2 from the germline V gene are SGHNT and YENEEA. Trimming removed 4 bases at V and 6 bases at J, with 12 bases between. The chain's CDR3 is CASSSGGRAEAFF. As DNA, the CDR3 is TGTGCCAGCAGCTCCGGGGGACGCGCTGAAGCTTTCTTT.

The chain recombines TRBV29-1 with TRBJ1-2; possibly TRBD1 for D (6 bases). V lost 3 bases, J lost 4 bases, and 15 bases lay in between. The CDR3 length is 14 residues. Germline lookup yields CDR1 SQVTM and CDR2 ANQGSEA. Here the CDR3 DNA reads TGCAGCGTTGAGGCAGTGGACAGCGGCTATGGCTACACCTTC. The encoded protein is CSVEAVDSGYGYTF.

The chain combines TRBV7-8 with TRBJ1-4; TRBD1 matches 7 bases. CDR1 and CDR2 (germline): SGHVS, FQNEAQ. The trim removed 8 bases at V and 7 bases at J, leaving 4 bases unmatched. The CDR3 length is 12 residues. The CDR3 reads CASGDRVEKLFF. The CDR3 region has the DNA TGTGCCAGCGGCGACAGGGTTGAAAAACTGTTTTTT. Together with reference TRBV7-8 and TRBJ1-4, the CDR3 gives the full variable domain: GAGVSQSPRYKVAKRGQDVALRCDPISGHVSLFWYQQALGQGPEFLTYFQNEAQLDKSGLPSDRFFAERPEGSVSTLKIQRTQQEDSAVYLCASGDRVEKLFFGSGTQLSVL.

This clone turned up a few times. The rearrangement joins TRBV7-8 to TRBJ2-7; TRBD2 matches 8 bases. Germline V gene data show CDR1 as SGHVS and CDR2 as FQNEAQ. V lost 6 bases, J lost 4 bases, and 11 bases stayed unmatched. The CDR3 has 15 residues. CDR3 nucleotides: TGTGCCAGCAGTCCGAGTAGCGGGGTGACATACGAGCAGTACTTC. It encodes CASSPSSGVTYEQYF.

The J gene is TRBJ1-6, the V gene TRBV7-2; tentatively, D is TRBD1 (5 bases). The CDR3 is 17 amino acids. Per the germline V gene, CDR1 is SGHTA and CDR2 is FQGNSA. V lost 1 base and J lost 7, with 17 bases in between. CDR3 loop: CASSLGLGGFQNSPLHF. CDR3 DNA sequence: TGTGCCAGCAGCTTAGGGTTGGGGGGGTTTCAAAATTCACCCCTCCACTTT.

In this sample, this clone turned up a few times. V gene TRBV28 combines with J gene TRBJ1-5, with TRBD1 identical over 9 bases. CDR1 MDHEN and CDR2 SYDVKM come from the germline V gene. V lost 9 bases, J lost 6 bases, and 12 bases stayed unmatched. This CDR3 region has 15 residues. DNA for the CDR3: TGTGCCAGTGGGACAGGGTTTCCCTCTGGTCAGCCCCAGCATTTT. Residues: CASGTGFPSGQPQHF. Full variable domain (missing parts from reference TRBV28 and TRBJ1-5): DVKVTQSSRYLVKRTGEKVFLECVQDMDHENMFWYRQDPGLGLRLIYFSYDVKMKEKGDIPEGYSVSREKKERFSLILESASTNQTSMYLCASGTGFPSGQPQHFGDGTRLSIL.

The J gene is TRBJ2-7, the V gene TRBV4-3; possibly TRBD1 for D (7 bases). CDR1 is LGHNA, CDR2 YSLEER, per germline. CDR3 length equals 15 residues. The ends were cut back, 1 base at V and 1 base at J, with 11 bases in the middle. CDR3 residues: CASSQGGTASYEQYF. The CDR3 DNA reads as TGCGCCAGCAGCCAAGGCGGGACAGCATCCTACGAGCAGTACTTC.

The rearrangement links TRBV28 to TRBJ1-4; 7 nucleotides line up with TRBD1. V lost 3 bases, J lost 8 bases, and 9 bases stayed unmatched. Germline assignment: CDR1 MDHEN and CDR2 SYDVKM. This CDR3 spans 15 amino acids. CDR3 sequence: CASSLVETGPEKLFF. In DNA, the CDR3 is TGTGCCAGCAGTTTGGTTGAGACAGGGCCCGAAAAACTGTTTTTT.

A few counts support this clone. The chain links TRBV29-1 to TRBJ1-1; D is undetermined. V dropped 4 bases and J dropped 0 bases, with 6 bases sitting between them. Germline V gene data show CDR1 as SQVTM and CDR2 as ANQGSEA. CDR3 length equals 12 residues. CDR3 amino acids: CSVAVMNTEAFF. The CDR3 DNA reads as TGCAGCGTTGCAGTCATGAACACTGAAGCTTTCTTT.